Below, 15 T cell receptor beta chains from the same sample are listed, as sequenced in a study of blood T cell repertoires in COVID-19. Produced via immunoSEQ multiplex PCR; TCRdb's table is partial and in-frame only. Altogether 35,000 to 50,000 clones are present, approximately 85% being singletons, with the ten largest covering less than 15%. The sequencing sample was made of peripheral blood. Receptors were obtained from a human donor in a cohort sampled during active COVID-19.

The V gene is TRBV9, the J gene TRBJ1-1, with TRBD1 as a possible D gene (5 bases). Germline CDR1 is SGDLS and CDR2 is YYNGEE. The CDR3 length is 14 residues. V shed 4 bases and J shed 11 bases, with 21 bases lying between them. As DNA, the CDR3 is TGTGCCAGCAGCCCGAGTGGGGTAGGGGCCTTTGCTTTCTTT. It translates to CASSPSGVGAFAFF.

The chain recombines TRBV7-9 with TRBJ2-3; maybe TRBD1 (6 bases). Trimming removed 5 bases from V and 6 bases from J, with 15 bases in between. Germline V gene data show CDR1 as SEHNR and CDR2 as FQNEAQ (reference sequence). This CDR3 contains 14 residues. The CDR3 protein is CASSQGTAKDTQYF. The CDR3 region has the DNA TGTGCCAGCAGCCAGGGGACCGCCAAGGATACGCAGTATTTT.

The V and J genes are TRBV5-1 and TRBJ1-2; D is perhaps TRBD1 (6 bases). CDR3 size: 14 residues. Trimming took off 7 bases at V and 3 bases at J, with 16 bases between the two ends. Germline V gives CDR1 SGHRS, CDR2 YFSETQ. The CDR3 region is CASAPQGSDYGYTF. CDR3 nucleotides: TGCGCCAGCGCCCCACAGGGCTCGGACTATGGCTACACCTTC.

In its sample, this clone ranks as medium-sized. The V and J genes are TRBV6-5 and TRBJ2-3; a weak D match, TRBD2 (5 bases). Trimming took 6 bases from V and 5 from J, leaving 15 bases between them. The CDR3 is 14 amino acids. Germline V gene data show CDR1 as MNHEY and CDR2 as SVGAGI. CDR3 nucleotide sequence: TGTGCCAGCAGGCACCTCGGACGGGAAGATACGCAGTATTTT. Translated: CASRHLGREDTQYF.

The chain recombines TRBV7-9 with TRBJ2-5, with TRBD1 matching 11 bases. Germline CDR1 reads SEHNR; CDR2 reads FQNEAQ (reference sequence). The J segment lost 3 bases and the V segment lost 2 bases, leaving 5 bases of the junction unmatched. This CDR3 has 16 residues. CDR3 nucleotide sequence: TGTGCCAGCAGCTTAATAAGGGGACAGGGGGAAGAGACCCAGTACTTC. Translation gives CASSLIRGQGEETQYF.

This chain connects TRBV28 to TRBJ1-2, with 8 bases that match TRBD1. CDR1 MDHEN and CDR2 SYDVKM come from the germline V gene. The ends lost 4 bases at V and 2 bases at J; junction bases unmatched: 21. This CDR3 spans 20 amino acids. In DNA form, the CDR3 reads TGTGCCAGCAGTTCCCAGGGCCTTGCCAGGGGGCGCTTTCAGAACTATGGCTACACCTTC. The encoded protein is CASSSQGLARGRFQNYGYTF.

This chain links TRBV7-9 with TRBJ1-6; the D is unclear. Trimming left V 3 bases short and J 0 bases short, with 6 bases between. This CDR3 is 15 amino acids long. Germline assignment: CDR1 SEHNR and CDR2 FQNEAQ (reference sequence). The CDR3 reads CASSFGSSYNSPLHF. The CDR3 DNA reads as TGTGCCAGCAGCTTTGGGAGCTCCTATAATTCACCCCTCCACTTT.

The chain employs TRBV7-3 and TRBJ2-5; D perhaps matches TRBD1 (7 bases). Per the germline V gene, CDR1 is SGHTA and CDR2 is FQGTGA. This CDR3 has 13 residues. The V end lost 6 bases, the J end lost 4 bases, and 12 bases lay between the germline ends. CDR3: CASRSQGGETQYF. In nucleotides, the CDR3 is TGTGCCAGCAGATCTCAGGGGGGAGAGACCCAGTACTTC.

The V gene is TRBV27, the J gene TRBJ2-3; the match to TRBD2 covers 16 bases. The V gene's germline CDR1 is MNHEY and CDR2 SMNVEV (reference sequence). The V gene end was trimmed by 1 base and the J gene end by 6 bases; junction bases not matched to a gene: 7. CDR3 length: 18 amino acids. CDR3 protein: CASSLLGTSGGAGDTQYF. In nucleotides, the CDR3 is TGTGCCAGCAGTTTATTGGGGACTAGCGGGGGGGCCGGCGATACGCAGTATTTT.

This clone has just one count. V is TRBV4-1 and J is TRBJ2-7, with D unclear. Germline lookup yields CDR1 MGHRA and CDR2 YSYEKL. The V end lost 2 bases, the J end lost 1 base, and 9 bases lay between the germline ends. The CDR3 totals 14 residues. Written as DNA, the CDR3 is TGCGCCAGCAGCCAAACGGAGTTATCCTACGAGCAGTACTTC. This sequence encodes CASSQTELSYEQYF.

V usage is TRBV11-3 and J usage is TRBJ2-1; D might be TRBD2 (6 bases). The CDR3 is 14 residues long. Deletions cut 3 bases from V and 10 bases from J, with 16 bases between. Germline-derived CDR1 and CDR2 are SGHNT and YENEEA. In nucleotides, the CDR3 is TGTGCCAGCAGCTTCGGGGGACCTAACAGAGAGCAGTTCTTC. This encodes CASSFGGPNREQFF.

The gene calls are TRBV6-5 and TRBJ2-2; D possibly corresponds to TRBD1 (5 bases). The length of the CDR3 is 12 residues. Germline V gene lookup returns CDR1 MNHEY and CDR2 SVGAGI. The V and J ends lost 9 bases and 7 bases respectively, with 12 bases between them. This chain's CDR3 is CASYQGGGELFF. The CDR3 nucleotides are TGTGCCAGTTACCAGGGTGGCGGGGAGCTGTTTTTT.

The chain uses TRBV4-1 and TRBJ1-2; D is unresolved. Germline lookup yields CDR1 MGHRA and CDR2 YSYEKL. V gave up 1 base and J gave up 4 bases, with 19 bases separating them. This CDR3 is 17 amino acids long. The CDR3 DNA is TGCGCCAGCAGCCAAGCTGTGCTGGGAGGCCTGACCTATGGCTACACCTTC. This encodes CASSQAVLGGLTYGYTF.

This clone occurred a few times. The genes are TRBV7-9 and TRBJ2-1; 9 nucleotides agree with TRBD2. The length of the CDR3 is 12 residues. Germline V lookup: CDR1 SEHNR, CDR2 FQNEAQ (reference sequence). The V segment lost 3 bases and the J segment 10 bases; nucleotides outside the gene matches: 1. CDR3 in DNA: TGTGCCAGCAGCTTTGCGGGGGGGGAGCAGTTCTTC. It specifies CASSFAGGEQFF.

The rearrangement links TRBV19 to TRBJ2-4, with 9 nucleotides matching TRBD1. The germline CDR1 and CDR2 sequences are LNHDA and SQIVND (reference sequence). Unmatched junction bases numbered 6, after V lost 7 bases and J lost 8 bases. CDR3 length equals 13 residues. This chain's CDR3 is CASNPGQGYIQYF. The DNA for the CDR3 is TGTGCCAGTAATCCGGGACAGGGCTACATTCAGTACTTC.